This T cell receptor beta chain was identified during a study of OX40 agonist ivuxolimab in advanced cancers. Study conclusions and caveats: Both blood CD4+ and CD8+ T cells showed clonal growth by week 6 at 0.1 to 3.0 mg/kg. On average, a greater number of expanded clones characterised CD8+ T cells relative to CD4+.

Method: immunoSEQ multiplex PCR; TCRdb's copy keeps in-frame clones and lacks some. The table has roughly 120,000 clones, 80% to 95% seen once. Exclusion applied to patients with autoimmune disease history or systemic immunosuppression. Remarks on this clone: Its target is unknown.

Losses at the gene ends were 5 bases for V and 5 bases for J; bases not matched to a gene: 9. The CDR3 runs 15 residues. Germline-derived CDR1 and CDR2 are LNHNV and YYDKDF (reference sequence). This sequence originates from an adult with an advanced solid tumor such as melanoma, head and neck, liver or kidney cancer. The chain couples TRBV15 to TRBJ1-2, with TRBD1 identical over 9 bases. The sequencing here drew on CD4+ or CD8+ T cells sorted from blood, taken in a trial of the OX40 agonist ivuxolimab. The chain's CDR3 is CATSATGGANYGYTF. CDR3 coding DNA: TGTGCCACCAGCGCCACAGGGGGCGCGAATTATGGCTACACCTTC.